The 15 T cell receptor beta chains reported below all come from one sample, sequenced in a study of beta chain features in type 1 diabetes. Expressed TCRB transcripts were sequenced after all isolated RNA was converted to cDNA. Data came from immunoSEQ multiplex PCR; TCRdb stores just in-frame clones and leaves some out. The repertoire holds 860,000 or so clones, with roughly a sixth as singletons. The source material was naive CD4+ T cells from blood. Every receptor here comes from a woman aged 18-29 years in good health.

Remarks on this clone: Different DNA sequences within this sample yield the same CDR3. J is TRBJ2-3 and V is TRBV28; 10 nucleotides match TRBD1. The germline gives CDR1 MDHEN, CDR2 SYDVKM. Trimming took 5 bases from V and 3 from J; bases not matched to a gene: 2. The CDR3 totals 14 residues. The CDR3 sequence is CASSDRGRTDTQYF. In DNA form, the CDR3 reads TGTGCCAGCAGTGACAGGGGGCGGACAGATACGCAGTATTTT.

The chain uses TRBV6-5 and TRBJ2-1; TRBD1 might be the D (5 bases). V lost 5 bases, J lost 9 bases, and 11 bases lay in between. This CDR3 contains 12 residues. The germline gives CDR1 MNHEY, CDR2 SVGAGI. For the CDR3, the DNA is TGTGCCAGCAGTAGGGGCCATAGTGAGCAGTTCTTC. Protein product: CASSRGHSEQFF.

This clone was detected once. The limits of the CDR3 on the DNA are not certain, so only TCRdb's listed CDR3 is given. The chain has TRBV5-1 and TRBJ2-7. CDR1 is SGHRS and CDR2 is YFSETQ in the germline V gene. The CDR3 extends over 16 residues, inclusive of both ends. The CDR3 sequence: CASSLASGQGAYEQYF.

The chain couples TRBV7-2 to TRBJ1-4, with D perhaps matching TRBD1 (5 bases). Trimming left V 4 bases short and J 0 bases short, with 21 bases between. The CDR3 spans 19 residues. Germline values: CDR1 SGHTA, CDR2 FQGNSA. The CDR3 DNA reads as TGTGCCAGCAGCTCATTACCGAACCGGGGGGGACCAACTAATGAAAAACTGTTTTTT. Protein product: CASSSLPNRGGPTNEKLFF.

The gene calls are TRBV9 and TRBJ2-1, with TRBD2 identical over 7 bases. The junction had 10 bases not matched to a gene; V was cut back by 7 bases and J by 3 bases. Germline V gene lookup returns CDR1 SGDLS and CDR2 YYNGEE. The CDR3 spans 15 residues. The CDR3 here is CASGEGVRNYNEQFF. Here the CDR3 DNA reads TGTGCCAGCGGGGAGGGTGTTAGGAACTACAATGAGCAGTTCTTC.

This clone came up a few times. This chain connects TRBV4-3 to TRBJ2-1; D is unclear. Germline V gives CDR1 LGHNA, CDR2 YSLEER. The CDR3 loop spans 12 amino acids. V was pared by 2 bases and J by 8 bases, with 7 bases between. DNA of the CDR3: TGCGCCAGCAGCCAACTCGGGTATGAGCAGTTCTTC. This codes for CASSQLGYEQFF.

This clone was seen a handful of times. The identical CDR3 is also encoded by other nucleotide sequences in the sample. The chain carries TRBV18 and TRBJ2-1; D ambiguous. Germline CDR1 and CDR2: KGHSH and LQKENI. V lost 3 bases and J lost 6, with 9 bases in between. The CDR3 runs 13 residues. The CDR3 here is CASSPPTGNEQFF. CDR3 nucleotide sequence: TGTGCCAGCTCACCCCCTACGGGCAATGAGCAGTTCTTC.

The gene calls are TRBV4-3 and TRBJ2-1; 12 bases align to TRBD2. CDR1 is LGHNA, CDR2 YSLEER, per germline. The CDR3 contains 17 residues. V was clipped by 0 bases and J by 8 bases; unmatched bases: 8. The CDR3 sequence is CASSQDLAGGPSDEQFF. As DNA, the CDR3 is TGCGCCAGCAGCCAAGATCTAGCGGGAGGGCCCAGCGATGAGCAGTTCTTC.

The J gene is TRBJ2-3, the V gene TRBV2; possible D gene TRBD2, 6 bases. Trimming took 6 bases from V and 8 from J, leaving 15 bases between them. This CDR3 region has 13 residues. Germline lookup yields CDR1 SNHLY and CDR2 FYNNEI. The CDR3 DNA sequence: TGTGCCAGCAGCCGACTAGTTCTCTTTACGCAGTATTTT. As protein: CASSRLVLFTQYF.

The chain has TRBV6-6 and TRBJ2-5; 7 bases fit TRBD2. Germline V gene data show CDR1 as MNHNY and CDR2 as SVGAGI (reference sequence). This CDR3 comprises 14 residues. Trimming at V came to 2 bases and at J to 5 bases, leaving 5 bases not matched to a gene. The CDR3, as DNA: TGTGCCAGCAGTTACGGGCGGGAGAGGGAGACCCAGTACTTC. Its protein product is CASSYGRERETQYF.

This clone was counted only a few times. The chain carries TRBV5-1 and TRBJ2-3; 9 positions agree with TRBD2. Germline loops: CDR1 SGHRS, CDR2 YFSETQ. CDR3 length: 14 residues. With 5 bases clipped from V and 2 bases from J, the junction kept 3 bases outside the gene matches. Here the CDR3 reads CASRPSGTTDTQYF. The CDR3 DNA sequence: TGCGCCAGCAGACCTAGCGGGACCACAGATACGCAGTATTTT.

This clone was seen a few times. The rearrangement uses TRBV10-2 and TRBJ2-5; 8 bases map to TRBD2. This CDR3 is built from 14 residues. V gave up 5 bases and J gave up 4 bases; unmatched junction bases: 6. Germline V gene sequence: CDR1 WSHSY, CDR2 SAAADI. CDR3 sequence: CASSISGRGETQYF. The CDR3 coding sequence is TGCGCCAGCAGTATAAGCGGGAGAGGAGAGACCCAGTACTTC.

This clone was seen only once. The chain recombines TRBV4-3 with TRBJ1-3, with 7 bases matching TRBD1. Germline CDR1 and CDR2: LGHNA and YSLEER. V was clipped by 3 bases and J by 7 bases; unmatched bases: 12. The CDR3 sequence is 16 residues long. The CDR3 sequence is CASSQGDRAPWNTIYF. Here the CDR3 DNA reads TGCGCCAGCAGCCAGGGTGACAGGGCCCCGTGGAACACCATATATTTT.

This chain links TRBV5-6 with TRBJ1-4; no clear D. V lost 4 bases, J lost 0 bases, and 16 bases lay in between. Per germline, CDR1 SGHDT and CDR2 YYEEEE. The CDR3 has 17 residues. CDR3 sequence (DNA): TGTGCCAGCAGCCGCGGGCCCCTCCATGCAACTAATGAAAAACTGTTTTTT. Protein sequence: CASSRGPLHATNEKLFF.

The chain is built from TRBV7-9 and TRBJ1-2; D gene ambiguous. Looked up from germline, CDR1 is SEHNR and CDR2 is FQNEAQ (reference sequence). The CDR3 totals 13 residues. V was trimmed by 2 bases and J by 4 bases, leaving 8 bases between them. CDR3 DNA sequence: TGTGCCAGCAGCTTACCCAGGTTCTATGGCTACACCTTC. Protein product: CASSLPRFYGYTF.